The text below deals with one T cell receptor beta chain. The data were obtained in a study of control samples from healthy donors and cancer patients. Profiled with immunoSEQ multiplex PCR; TCRdb holds only in-frame clones, not every one. Here the sample spans 90,000 or so clones, about 89% being singletons. Trimming pared 1 base from V and 0 bases from J, leaving 15 bases between. Germline V gene sequence: CDR1 MNHNS, CDR2 SASEGT. The CDR3 runs 18 residues. The sample taken for sequencing was blood. This TCR derives from an older woman in good health. The chain uses TRBV6-1 and TRBJ2-2; D is perhaps TRBD2 (5 bases). CDR3 bases: TGTGCCAGCAGTGAAGGAGGACTCCACACCTCGAACACCGGGGAGCTGTTTTTT. This translates into CASSEGGLHTSNTGELFF.